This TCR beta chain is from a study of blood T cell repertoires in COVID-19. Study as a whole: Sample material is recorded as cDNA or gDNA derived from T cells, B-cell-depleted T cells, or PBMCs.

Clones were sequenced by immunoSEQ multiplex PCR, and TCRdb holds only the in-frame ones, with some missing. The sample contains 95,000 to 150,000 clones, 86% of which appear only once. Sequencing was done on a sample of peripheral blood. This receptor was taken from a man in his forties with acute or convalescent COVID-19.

CDR3 DNA: TGTGCCTGGAGTGAAGCAAGAATAAAACTGTTTTTT. Its protein product is CAWSEARIKLFF. V gene TRBV30 combines with J gene TRBJ1-4; D is ambiguous. There are 12 residues in the CDR3. With 1 base removed from V and 10 bases from J, the gap between germline ends came to 10 bases. Germline V lookup: CDR1 GTSNPN, CDR2 SVGIG (reference sequence). The complete variable domain, with remaining parts taken from reference TRBV30 and TRBJ1-4, reads SQTIHQWPATLVQPVGSPLSLECTVEGTSNPNLYWYRQAAGRGLQLLFYSVGIGQISSEVPQNLSASRPQDRQFILSSKKLLLSDSGFYLCAWSEARIKLFFGSGTQLSVL.